This T cell receptor (beta chain) was sequenced in a study of CD8+CD57+ T cells in acquired aplastic anemia. Looking at the study overall: Mean yield of DNA from sorted CD4+ and CD8+ cells was 3.2 ug. Where healthy donors were concerned, CD4+ cells averaged roughly 11 million reads.

Profiling of TCR beta VDJ combinations and CDR3 sequences used genomic DNA as template. TCRdb itself ran the reads through MiXCR, one entry per CDR3 protein. The data hold about 68,000 distinct CDR3 sequences, with roughly half observed a single time. This CDR3 is 19 amino acids long. Per germline, CDR1 LNHDA and CDR2 SQIVND (reference sequence). Deletions cut 0 bases from V and 1 base from J, with 19 bases between. Study-level findings and limits: Patients and controls shared fewer than 30 CD8+ CDR3 sequences. Simpson's diversity of CD8+ cells was not significantly different in patients compared with controls.

About this clonotype: Antigen specificity is unknown.

The source of this sequence is a human donor in good health, serving as a control. The specimen was sorted CD4+, CD8+, or CD8+CD57+ T cells (not recorded which) from PBMCs. J is TRBJ2-1 and V is TRBV19; D is undetermined. The CDR3 protein is CASSIEADWGSRSYNEQFF. In DNA form, the CDR3 reads TGTGCCAGTAGTATAGAGGCCGATTGGGGATCGAGGTCCTACAATGAGCAGTTCTTC.